Listed below are T cell receptor beta chains from one sample, sequenced in a study of blood T cell repertoires in COVID-19. The protocol was immunoSEQ multiplex PCR, while the TCRdb copy is restricted to in-frame clones and leaves out a portion. The sample holds about 300,000 clones, 75% to 90% seen once. Sequencing was done on a sample of peripheral blood. The receptors come from a woman in her 50s with COVID-19, enrolled during active disease. CDR3s include the opening cysteine and the closing phenylalanine or tryptophan. The D gene is left open where the match is weak. A row's size may be missing; if present it is once, few, many or a size class.

abundance: NA; j_gene: TRBJ2-5; d_gene: TRBD1; len: 12; v_gene: TRBV2; CDR3aa: CATGDRQETQYF; CDR3nt: TGTGCCACCGGGGACAGACAAGAGACCCAGTACTTC
abundance: once; j_gene: TRBJ1-1; d_gene: TRBD1; len: 14; v_gene: TRBV7-9; CDR3aa: CASSLATGGTEAFF; CDR3nt: TGTGCCAGCAGCTTAGCTACAGGGGGCACTGAAGCTTTCTTT
abundance: NA; j_gene: TRBJ2-5; d_gene: NA; len: 15; v_gene: TRBV5-8; CDR3aa: CASSLDSFPGETQYF; CDR3nt: TGTGCCAGCAGCTTGGACAGTTTCCCCGGAGAGACCCAGTACTTC
abundance: NA; j_gene: TRBJ2-5; d_gene: TRBD1; len: 18; v_gene: TRBV2; CDR3aa: CASLHLYSGTGSDETQYF; CDR3nt: TGTGCCAGTTTACATCTGTACTCCGGGACAGGGTCGGACGAGACCCAGTACTTC
abundance: NA; j_gene: TRBJ1-4; d_gene: NA; len: 13; v_gene: TRBV30; CDR3aa: CAYSQAVNEKLFF; CDR3nt: TGTGCCTACTCACAGGCCGTTAATGAAAAACTGTTTTTT
abundance: once; j_gene: TRBJ2-7; d_gene: NA; len: 13; v_gene: TRBV7-2; CDR3aa: CASSSGLDYEQYF; CDR3nt: TGTGCCAGCAGCTCCGGACTCGACTACGAGCAGTACTTC
abundance: few; j_gene: TRBJ1-6; d_gene: NA; len: 15; v_gene: TRBV9; CDR3aa: CASSVAQGAISPLHF; CDR3nt: TGTGCCAGCAGCGTAGCGCAGGGTGCCATTTCACCCCTCCACTTT
abundance: NA; j_gene: TRBJ1-5; d_gene: NA; len: 17; v_gene: TRBV3-1/TRBV3-2; CDR3aa: CASSQGKRRGSNQPQHF; CDR3nt: TGTGCCAGCAGCCAAGGAAAGAGAAGGGGTAGCAATCAGCCCCAGCATTTT
abundance: NA; j_gene: TRBJ2-1; d_gene: TRBD1; len: 14; v_gene: TRBV19; CDR3aa: CASRSGTGVNEQFF; CDR3nt: TGTGCCAGTAGATCCGGGACAGGGGTAAATGAGCAGTTCTTC
abundance: once; j_gene: TRBJ2-7; d_gene: TRBD2; len: 17; v_gene: TRBV19; CDR3aa: CASSMSWSTSGSYEQYF; CDR3nt: TGTGCCAGTAGTATGTCTTGGTCGACTAGCGGTTCCTACGAGCAGTACTTC
abundance: NA; j_gene: TRBJ2-1; d_gene: TRBD2; len: 14; v_gene: TRBV10-1; CDR3aa: CASSEMASGSVEFF; CDR3nt: TGCGCCAGCAGTGAGATGGCTAGCGGGTCAGTGGAATTCTTC
abundance: few; j_gene: TRBJ1-1; d_gene: NA; len: 14; v_gene: TRBV5-4; CDR3aa: CASSLVGVNTEAFF; CDR3nt: TGTGCCAGCAGCTTGGTCGGGGTGAACACTGAAGCTTTCTTT
abundance: NA; j_gene: TRBJ2-7; d_gene: TRBD2; len: 17; v_gene: TRBV7-2; CDR3aa: CASSLLALAGGGSEQYF; CDR3nt: TGTGCCAGCAGCTTACTCGCTCTAGCGGGAGGAGGGTCCGAGCAGTACTTC
abundance: NA; j_gene: TRBJ1-1; d_gene: NA; len: 14; v_gene: TRBV5-1; CDR3aa: CASREGRANTEAFF; CDR3nt: TGCGCCAGCCGGGAGGGGAGGGCGAACACTGAAGCTTTCTTT
abundance: NA; j_gene: TRBJ2-1; d_gene: NA; len: 13; v_gene: TRBV12-3/TRBV12-4; CDR3aa: CASSPLSYNEQFF; CDR3nt: TGTGCCAGCAGCCCTCTTTCCTACAATGAGCAGTTCTTC
abundance: NA; j_gene: TRBJ2-7; d_gene: NA; len: 13; v_gene: TRBV6-5; CDR3aa: CASMRDSLGEQYF; CDR3nt: TGTGCCAGCATGCGGGACAGCCTTGGCGAGCAGTACTTC
abundance: NA; j_gene: TRBJ2-5; d_gene: NA; len: 14; v_gene: TRBV18; CDR3aa: CASSPTGQWETQYF; CDR3nt: TGTGCCAGCTCACCAACAGGGCAGTGGGAGACCCAGTACTTC
abundance: NA; j_gene: TRBJ2-7; d_gene: NA; len: 13; v_gene: TRBV5-1; CDR3aa: CASSTGLSYEQYF; CDR3nt: TGCGCCAGCAGCACTGGACTATCCTACGAGCAGTACTTC
abundance: NA; j_gene: TRBJ1-1; d_gene: NA; len: 12; v_gene: TRBV18; CDR3aa: CASSRVSTEAFF; CDR3nt: TGTGCCAGCTCCCGGGTCAGCACTGAAGCTTTCTTT
abundance: NA; j_gene: TRBJ1-2; d_gene: NA; len: 15; v_gene: TRBV19; CDR3aa: CASSMNTLEGYGYTF; CDR3nt: TGTGCCAGTAGTATGAACACCCTGGAGGGTTATGGCTACACCTTC
abundance: NA; j_gene: TRBJ1-2; d_gene: NA; len: 12; v_gene: TRBV29-1; CDR3aa: CSDRRGDYGYTF; CDR3nt: TGCAGCGACCGCAGAGGTGACTATGGCTACACCTTC
abundance: NA; j_gene: TRBJ2-5; d_gene: NA; len: 17; v_gene: TRBV2; CDR3aa: CASSEGGSGHAQETQYF; CDR3nt: TGTGCCAGCAGTGAGGGGGGGTCGGGACACGCCCAAGAGACCCAGTACTTC
abundance: NA; j_gene: TRBJ1-4; d_gene: NA; len: 15; v_gene: TRBV6-5; CDR3aa: CASHSGSRANEKLFF; CDR3nt: TGTGCCAGCCACTCGGGGAGTAGGGCTAATGAAAAACTGTTTTTT
abundance: NA; j_gene: TRBJ2-7; d_gene: NA; len: 12; v_gene: TRBV5-1; CDR3aa: CASSFTGYEQYF; CDR3nt: TGCGCCAGCAGCTTTACAGGCTACGAGCAGTACTTC
abundance: NA; j_gene: TRBJ2-5; d_gene: NA; len: 12; v_gene: TRBV25-1; CDR3aa: CASSNFEETQYF; CDR3nt: TGTGCCAGCAGTAACTTCGAAGAGACCCAGTACTTC
abundance: NA; j_gene: TRBJ1-6; d_gene: NA; len: 16; v_gene: TRBV5-1; CDR3aa: CASSLGARGGNSPLHF; CDR3nt: TGCGCCAGCAGCTTGGGTGCCAGGGGTGGGAATTCACCCCTCCACTTT
abundance: NA; j_gene: TRBJ2-4; d_gene: TRBD2; len: 17; v_gene: TRBV19; CDR3aa: CASNAAEAGIAKNIQYF; CDR3nt: TGTGCCAGTAATGCGGCCGAAGCGGGAATAGCCAAAAACATTCAGTACTTC
abundance: NA; j_gene: TRBJ2-7; d_gene: NA; len: 13; v_gene: TRBV7-9; CDR3aa: CASSQTGSYEQYF; CDR3nt: TGTGCCAGCAGCCAAACAGGGAGCTACGAGCAGTACTTC
abundance: NA; j_gene: TRBJ2-1; d_gene: TRBD2; len: 15; v_gene: TRBV5-4; CDR3aa: CASSMTSGAWDEQFF; CDR3nt: TGTGCCAGCAGCATGACTAGCGGGGCTTGGGATGAGCAGTTCTTC
abundance: NA; j_gene: TRBJ2-7; d_gene: TRBD1; len: 15; v_gene: TRBV19; CDR3aa: CASSITGQGPYEQYF; CDR3nt: TGTGCCAGTAGTATAACGGGACAGGGACCTTACGAGCAGTACTTC
abundance: NA; j_gene: TRBJ1-2; d_gene: NA; len: 14; v_gene: TRBV2; CDR3aa: CASSVSNMRVGYTF; CDR3nt: TGTGCCAGCAGTGTCAGTAATATGAGGGTCGGCTACACCTTC
abundance: NA; j_gene: TRBJ2-2; d_gene: TRBD1; len: 16; v_gene: TRBV19; CDR3aa: CASSIGDRAYTGELFF; CDR3nt: TGTGCCAGTAGTATAGGGGACAGAGCTTACACCGGGGAGCTGTTTTTT
abundance: NA; j_gene: TRBJ2-7; d_gene: TRBD2; len: 14; v_gene: TRBV7-2; CDR3aa: CASSLLAGGSEQYF; CDR3nt: TGTGCCAGCAGCCTTCTAGCGGGAGGGTCCGAGCAGTACTTC
abundance: NA; j_gene: TRBJ2-3; d_gene: TRBD2; len: 17; v_gene: TRBV7-2; CDR3aa: CASSSRTSGEYTDTQYF; CDR3nt: TGTGCCAGCAGCTCCCGGACTAGCGGAGAATACACAGATACGCAGTATTTT
abundance: NA; j_gene: TRBJ1-2; d_gene: NA; len: 16; v_gene: TRBV5-4; CDR3aa: CASSDPQGSTQYGYTF; CDR3nt: TGTGCCAGCAGCGACCCACAGGGATCAACACAATATGGCTACACCTTC
abundance: NA; j_gene: TRBJ1-2; d_gene: NA; len: 13; v_gene: TRBV3-1/TRBV3-2; CDR3aa: CASSQGANYGYTF; CDR3nt: TGTGCCAGCAGCCAAGGAGCTAACTATGGCTACACCTTC
abundance: NA; j_gene: TRBJ2-2; d_gene: TRBD1; len: 14; v_gene: TRBV6-5; CDR3aa: CASSWDRGPGELFF; CDR3nt: TGTGCCAGCAGTTGGGACAGGGGACCCGGGGAGCTGTTTTTT
abundance: NA; j_gene: TRBJ1-5; d_gene: TRBD1; len: 13; v_gene: TRBV27; CDR3aa: CASSLQGNQPQHF; CDR3nt: TGTGCCAGCAGCCTACAGGGGAATCAGCCCCAGCATTTT
abundance: NA; j_gene: TRBJ2-1; d_gene: NA; len: 14; v_gene: TRBV5-4; CDR3aa: CASSQDRSRDEQFF; CDR3nt: TGTGCCAGCAGCCAAGACAGGAGCCGCGATGAGCAGTTCTTC
abundance: NA; j_gene: TRBJ1-2; d_gene: TRBD1; len: 15; v_gene: TRBV19; CDR3aa: CASSTTGGAGYGYTF; CDR3nt: TGTGCCAGTAGTACCACAGGGGGCGCGGGCTATGGCTACACCTTC